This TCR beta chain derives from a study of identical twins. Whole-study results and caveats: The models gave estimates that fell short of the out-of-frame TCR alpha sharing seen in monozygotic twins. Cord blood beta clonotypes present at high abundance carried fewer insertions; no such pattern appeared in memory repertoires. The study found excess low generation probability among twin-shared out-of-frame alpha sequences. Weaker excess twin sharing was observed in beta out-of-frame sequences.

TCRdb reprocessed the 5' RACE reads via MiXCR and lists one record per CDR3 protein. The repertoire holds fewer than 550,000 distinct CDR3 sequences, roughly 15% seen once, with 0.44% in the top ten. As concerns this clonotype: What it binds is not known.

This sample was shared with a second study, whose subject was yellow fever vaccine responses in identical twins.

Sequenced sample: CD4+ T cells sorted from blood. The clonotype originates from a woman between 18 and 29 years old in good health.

The CDR3 loop reads CSAPGQGSYNEQFF. For the CDR3, the DNA is TGCAGTGCACCCGGACAGGGATCATACAATGAGCAGTTCTTC. The chain carries TRBV20-1 and TRBJ2-1; TRBD1 agrees at 8 bases. The ends lost 6 bases at V and 4 bases at J; junction bases unmatched: 8. Germline CDR1 reads DFQATT; CDR2 reads SNEGSKA (reference sequence). The CDR3 sequence is 14 residues long.